This T cell receptor beta chain stems from a study of T-cell memory formation after mild COVID-19. There are 14 residues in the CDR3. One entry per CDR3 protein results from TCRdb running MiXCR on the 5' RACE reads. The table records more than 150,000 distinct CDR3 sequences, approximately 10% of them present only once. This chain joins TRBV21-1 and TRBJ2-7; the D segment call TRBD2 is taken from the table without a DNA check. TRBV21-1 is tagged as a pseudogene. The source of this sequence is a man aged 18 to 30 who had mild COVID-19 (a few samples of this study predate the infection). Cell type and time point are not known. Sequences were obtained from PBMCs or a T cell subset sorted from them (not recorded which). This CDR3 reads CASSKGQGVGEQYV. CDR3 DNA: TGTGCCAGCAGCAAAGGGCAGGGAGTCGGCGAGCAGTACGTC.